These 17 T cell receptor beta chains originate from one sample sequenced in a study of T cell responses to AZD1222 COVID-19 vaccine. The repertoire was sequenced with immunoSEQ multiplex PCR; TCRdb's copy has only in-frame clones and lacks some. The table shows 25,000 or so clones, with approximately 90% occurring only once. Source: peripheral blood, taken 28 days after the second AZD1222 dose. Every receptor here comes from an adult who received the AZD1222 COVID-19 vaccine.

This clone was observed a single time. The chain uses TRBV18 and TRBJ1-2; 8 nucleotides align to TRBD1. V lost 5 bases, J lost 5 bases, and 10 bases stayed unmatched. This CDR3 spans 15 amino acids. The germline V gene encodes CDR1 KGHSH and CDR2 LQKENI. Written as DNA, the CDR3 is TGTGCCAGCTCATCGGACAGGGCCCCAACTTATGGCTACACCTTC. Protein product: CASSSDRAPTYGYTF. The whole variable domain, filled in from reference TRBV18 and TRBJ1-2, reads NAGVMQNPRHLVRRRGQEARLRCSPMKGHSHVYWYRQLPEEGLKFMVYLQKENIIDESGMPKERFSAEFPKEGPSILRIQQVVRGDSAAYFCASSSDRAPTYGYTFGSGTRLTVV.

This clone was detected once. This sequence joins TRBV5-8 and TRBJ2-1, with TRBD2 identical over 10 bases. Germline V gene sequence: CDR1 SGHTS, CDR2 YDEGEE. The V and J ends lost 4 bases and 7 bases, in that order; junction bases with no gene match: 14. This CDR3 has 17 residues. This CDR3 is CASSPRGGAGGENEQFF. Here the CDR3 DNA reads TGTGCCAGCAGCCCCCGAGGAGGAGCGGGAGGGGAAAATGAGCAGTTCTTC.

V is TRBV6-4 and J is TRBJ2-1; no clear D gene. The V gene lost 5 bases and the J gene lost 0 bases, with 5 bases spanning the gap. Per the germline V gene, CDR1 is MRHNA and CDR2 is SNTAGT. The CDR3 is made up of 13 amino acids. The CDR3 DNA reads TGTGCCAGCAGTTCGGGCTCCTACAATGAGCAGTTCTTC. Its translation is CASSSGSYNEQFF.

This sequence joins TRBV30 and TRBJ1-2; D ambiguous. Per germline, CDR1 GTSNPN and CDR2 SVGIG (reference sequence). Trimming cost V 8 bases and J 2 bases, with 6 bases left between them. The CDR3 extends over 10 amino acids. The CDR3 region has the DNA TGTGCCCATAGGAACTATGGCTACACCTTC. Residues: CAHRNYGYTF. The whole variable domain, remainder taken from reference TRBV30 and TRBJ1-2, is SQTIHQWPATLVQPVGSPLSLECTVEGTSNPNLYWYRQAAGRGLQLLFYSVGIGQISSEVPQNLSASRPQDRQFILSSKKLLLSDSGFYLCAHRNYGYTFGSGTRLTVV.

CDR3 nucleotides: TGTGCCAGCAGTCTCAGCTACAATGAGCAGTTCTTC. Translation: CASSLSYNEQFF. This chain joins TRBV28 and TRBJ2-1; D is uncertain. This CDR3 region has 12 residues. Trimming removed 5 bases at V and 3 bases at J, with 5 bases between. Germline CDR1 is MDHEN and CDR2 is SYDVKM.

The CDR3 nucleotides are TGCGCCAGCTCGGAGCCCCCCCAGACCCAGTACTTC. Amino acids: CASSEPPQTQYF. The rearrangement links TRBV5-1 to TRBJ2-5; D is unclear. Trimming left V 7 bases short and J 6 bases short, with 13 bases between. Per the germline V gene, CDR1 is SGHRS and CDR2 is YFSETQ. This CDR3 is 12 amino acids long.

The V call is TRBV28, the J call TRBJ2-5; TRBD2 matches at 11 bases. Germline V gene sequence: CDR1 MDHEN, CDR2 SYDVKM. CDR3 length equals 14 residues. After removal of 4 bases from V and 6 bases from J, the junction contained 4 bases not matched to a gene. For the CDR3, the DNA is TGTGCCAGCAGTTCGACTAGCGGGATAAAGACCCAGTACTTC. Protein product: CASSSTSGIKTQYF.

The gene calls are TRBV3-1 (or the pseudogene TRBV3-2) and TRBJ2-2; TRBD1 matches 8 bases. This CDR3 spans 16 amino acids. With V trimmed by 3 bases and J by 4 bases, 7 bases remained unmatched. From germline, CDR1 is LGHDT and CDR2 YNNKEL (reference sequence). CDR3 loop: CASSHPGGLGTGELFF. For the CDR3, the DNA is TGTGCCAGCAGCCACCCAGGGGGCTTGGGCACCGGGGAGCTGTTTTTT.

The V call is TRBV28, the J call TRBJ2-7, with TRBD2 matching over 7 bases. Trimming took 11 bases from V and 0 from J; bases not matched to a gene: 13. CDR1 is MDHEN and CDR2 is SYDVKM in the germline V gene. CDR3 length: 15 residues. The CDR3 reads CALSSASGNSYEQYF. In DNA, the CDR3 is TGTGCCCTATCCTCCGCTAGCGGTAACTCCTACGAGCAGTACTTC.

This chain joins TRBV7-8 and TRBJ1-4; D is undetermined. The CDR3 is 12 amino acids. Per the germline V gene, CDR1 is SGHVS and CDR2 is FQNEAQ. Trimming removed 4 bases at V and 5 bases at J, with 5 bases between. The CDR3 spells CASSSPNEKLFF. CDR3 coding DNA: TGTGCCAGCAGCTCCCCGAATGAAAAACTGTTTTTT.

CDR3 sequence reads: CAWSIGQGATNEKLFF. CDR3 coding DNA: TGTGCCTGGAGTATCGGACAGGGCGCAACTAATGAAAAACTGTTTTTT. The chain combines TRBV30 with TRBJ1-4; TRBD1 matches at 8 bases. V dropped 2 bases and J dropped 0; count of bases not matched to a gene: 5. This CDR3 region has 16 residues. CDR1 is GTSNPN, CDR2 SVGIG, per germline (reference sequence).

The chain has TRBV7-2 and TRBJ1-3, with D maybe TRBD1 (5 bases). V dropped 4 bases and J dropped 3 bases, with 13 bases sitting between them. CDR1 is SGHTA, CDR2 FQGNSA, per germline. CDR3 length: 15 amino acids. CDR3 loop: CASSSRRGLGNTIYF. The DNA of the CDR3 is TGTGCCAGCAGCTCCCGTCGGGGCCTTGGAAACACCATATATTTT. Full variable domain (outside the CDR3, taken from reference TRBV7-2 and TRBJ1-3): GAGVSQSPSNKVTEKGKDVELRCDPISGHTALYWYRQSLGQGLEFLIYFQGNSAPDKSGLPSDRFSAERTGGSVSTLTIQRTQQEDSAVYLCASSSRRGLGNTIYFGEGSWLTVV.

The rearrangement joins TRBV7-7 to TRBJ2-7; tentatively, D is TRBD1 (6 bases). The CDR3 is 13 residues long. Germline V gene lookup returns CDR1 SSHAT and CDR2 FNYEAQ (reference sequence). Trimming left V 3 bases short and J 7 bases short, with 13 bases between. The CDR3 DNA reads TGTGCCAGCAGCTTCGACAGGTTTCAGGAGCAGTACTTC. Its protein product is CASSFDRFQEQYF.

The J gene is TRBJ1-6, the V gene TRBV12-3 or TRBV12-4; no reliable D call. V shed 6 bases and J shed 5 bases, with 5 bases lying between them. CDR3 size: 12 residues. Written as DNA, the CDR3 is TGTGCCAGCAGCACACATAATTCACCCCTCCACTTT. This sequence encodes CASSTHNSPLHF.

This chain connects TRBV3-1 (or the pseudogene TRBV3-2) to TRBJ1-2, with D perhaps matching TRBD1 (6 bases). Germline lookup yields CDR1 LGHDT and CDR2 YNNKEL (reference sequence). The V end lost 0 bases, the J end lost 4 bases, and 9 bases lay between the germline ends. This CDR3 has 14 residues. The CDR3 spells CASSQDGQPYGYTF. Here the CDR3 DNA reads TGTGCCAGCAGCCAAGACGGACAGCCCTATGGCTACACCTTC.

The rearrangement links TRBV7-9 to TRBJ2-5; tentative D call: TRBD2 (5 bases). The germline CDR1 and CDR2 sequences are SEHNR and FQNEAQ (reference sequence). This CDR3 is built from 14 residues. V lost 10 bases and J lost 4, with 19 bases in between. CDR3 coding DNA: TGTGCCATCGGAGAGACGGGGAGTGGAGAGACCCAGTACTTC. As protein: CAIGETGSGETQYF.

This clone has only a few counts. The rearrangement uses TRBV6-2 or TRBV6-3 and TRBJ1-1; D is undetermined. V lost 4 bases and J lost 4, with 19 bases in between. Per the germline V gene, CDR1 is MNHEY and CDR2 is SVGEGT. This CDR3 is 16 amino acids long. In DNA, the CDR3 is TGTGCCAGCAGTTCGGTAAGACGGGAGGGCGGCACTGAAGCTTTCTTT. Translated: CASSSVRREGGTEAFF.